These 19 T cell receptor beta chains were all obtained from the same sample, sequenced in a study of blood T cell repertoires in COVID-19. Produced via immunoSEQ multiplex PCR; TCRdb's table is partial and in-frame only. The sample lists fewer than 120,000 clones; 82% were seen once. Sequencing was done on a sample of peripheral blood. These receptors came from a woman aged 60-75 years with acute or convalescent COVID-19.

This sequence joins TRBV5-1 and TRBJ1-2, with D tentatively TRBD1 (6 bases). Germline V CDR1 and CDR2: SGHRS, YFSETQ. The CDR3 consists of 17 residues. The ends were cut back, 1 base at V and 5 bases at J, with 21 bases in the middle. The CDR3 is CASSLLPTGQAGYGYTF. In nucleotides, the CDR3 is TGCGCCAGCAGCTTGCTGCCGACAGGCCAGGCCGGATATGGCTACACCTTC.

This chain joins TRBV6-6 and TRBJ2-5; maybe TRBD1 (6 bases). V was shortened by 6 bases and J by 1 base, with 12 bases between the two germline ends. The CDR3 is made up of 14 amino acids. Germline assignment: CDR1 MNHNY and CDR2 SVGAGI (reference sequence). The CDR3 nucleotides are TGTGCCAGCAGACCCCCACAGGGCCAAGAGACCCAGTACTTC. Encoded protein: CASRPPQGQETQYF.

This clone was observed once. This rearrangement joins TRBV7-9 to TRBJ1-6, with 7 bases aligning to TRBD1. The germline CDR1 and CDR2 sequences are SEHNR and FQNEAQ (reference sequence). The ends lost 6 bases at V and 5 bases at J; junction bases unmatched: 7. This CDR3 is 15 amino acids long. CDR3 nucleotide sequence: TGTGCCAGCAGTATACAGGGGTCGAATAATTCACCCCTCCACTTT. This sequence encodes CASSIQGSNNSPLHF. The whole variable domain, remainder taken from reference TRBV7-9 and TRBJ1-6, is DTGVSQNPRHKITKRGQNVTFRCDPISEHNRLYWYRQTLGQGPEFLTYFQNEAQLEKSRLLSDRFSAERPKGSFSTLEIQRTEQGDSAMYLCASSIQGSNNSPLHFGNGTRLTVT.

This clone was seen a single time. The chain recombines TRBV2 with TRBJ1-2; D is perhaps TRBD1 (5 bases). The CDR3 sequence is 13 residues long. Germline CDR1 reads SNHLY; CDR2 reads FYNNEI. V dropped 3 bases and J dropped 8 bases, with 13 bases sitting between them. CDR3 residues: CASSETGPGGYTF. CDR3 DNA: TGTGCCAGCAGTGAGACCGGACCAGGGGGCTACACCTTC.

The rearrangement uses TRBV18 and TRBJ2-3, with a tentative D call TRBD2 (6 bases). CDR3 length: 13 residues. V shed 3 bases and J shed 5 bases, with 9 bases lying between them. Germline V gives CDR1 KGHSH, CDR2 LQKENI. CDR3 region: CASSPGLEDTQYF. CDR3 in DNA: TGTGCCAGCTCACCGGGACTCGAAGATACGCAGTATTTT.

The rearrangement uses TRBV6-5 and TRBJ2-3; possible D gene TRBD1, 6 bases. Germline V gene sequence: CDR1 MNHEY, CDR2 SVGAGI. CDR3 length: 15 amino acids. V lost 0 bases to trimming and J lost 6 bases, with 13 bases between them. In nucleotides, the CDR3 is TGTGCCAGCAGTTACTCGTATGGGGGCGGGGATACGCAGTATTTT. The encoded protein is CASSYSYGGGDTQYF.

This clone was recorded a few times. The CDR3 is CASTGNTEAFF. DNA for the CDR3: TGTGCCAGCACAGGGAACACTGAAGCTTTCTTT. The chain links TRBV6-5 to TRBJ1-1; the D is unclear. Per germline, CDR1 MNHEY and CDR2 SVGAGI. The V gene lost 7 bases and the J gene lost 1 base, with 4 bases spanning the gap. CDR3 size: 11 residues.

In regard to this clone: One junction end does not reproduce the germline sequence, and a read error may be involved. This chain connects TRBV7-7 to TRBJ2-4; weak D call: TRBD1 (6 bases). Germline values: CDR1 SSHAT, CDR2 FNYEAQ (reference sequence). The CDR3 extends over 18 amino acids. In DNA, the CDR3 is TGTGCTAGCAGCCCCCGACCAGGGGCTCTCAGGGCCAAAAACATTCAGTACTTC. It specifies CASSPRPGALRAKNIQYF.

The chain carries TRBV10-3 and TRBJ1-1; D ambiguous. Looked up from germline, CDR1 is ENHRY and CDR2 is SYGVKD. This CDR3 is built from 15 residues. V lost 0 bases to trimming and J lost 2 bases, with 10 bases between them. The CDR3 reads CAISESIGENTEAFF. The CDR3 bases are TGTGCCATCAGTGAGTCGATCGGGGAAAACACTGAAGCTTTCTTT.

V and J are TRBV7-3 and TRBJ2-3; weak D call: TRBD2 (6 bases). From germline, CDR1 is SGHTA and CDR2 FQGTGA. The CDR3 is 15 residues long. Trimming removed 1 base at V and 1 base at J, with 9 bases between. The CDR3 DNA sequence: TGTGCCAGCAGCTTAAGTTCGGGGGGCACAGATACGCAGTATTTT. Translated, it gives CASSLSSGGTDTQYF.

This chain uses TRBV11-2 with TRBJ2-1; tentative D call: TRBD2 (7 bases). Germline assignment: CDR1 SGHAT and CDR2 FQNNGV. This CDR3 is 16 amino acids long. V gave up 0 bases and J gave up 2 bases, with 11 bases separating them. CDR3 DNA sequence: TGTGCCAGCAGCTTAGAGCGGGGGCCAACCTACAATGAGCAGTTCTTC. This codes for CASSLERGPTYNEQFF.

The chain has TRBV2 and TRBJ2-1; 12 nucleotides agree with TRBD2. The CDR3 contains 15 residues. V lost 5 bases to trimming and J lost 7 bases; unmatched junction nucleotides: 6. CDR1 and CDR2 from the germline V gene are SNHLY and FYNNEI. CDR3 sequence reads: CASSTLAGGRNEQFF. The CDR3 DNA follows: TGTGCCAGCAGTACCCTAGCGGGGGGGCGGAATGAGCAGTTCTTC.

This chain uses TRBV9 with TRBJ1-5, with a tentative D call TRBD1 (6 bases). The CDR3 runs to 15 residues. Trimming pared 1 base from V and 6 bases from J, leaving 14 bases between. Per the germline V gene, CDR1 is SGDLS and CDR2 is YYNGEE. CDR3 loop: CASSVSPGDGQPQHF. CDR3 nucleotide sequence: TGTGCCAGCAGCGTATCCCCAGGGGACGGTCAGCCCCAGCATTTT.

The chain uses TRBV27 and TRBJ1-2, with a weak D call TRBD1 (6 bases). Trimming took 6 bases from V and 1 from J, leaving 21 bases between them. Germline V gene sequence: CDR1 MNHEY, CDR2 SMNVEV (reference sequence). The CDR3 runs to 17 residues. The CDR3 nucleotides are TGTGCCAGCAGCCAAAGATACTTCAGGGGAGATAACTATGGCTACACCTTC. Protein sequence: CASSQRYFRGDNYGYTF.

V is TRBV29-1 and J is TRBJ1-1; tentatively, D is TRBD1 (5 bases). The V gene lost 7 bases and the J gene lost 2 bases, with 17 bases spanning the gap. CDR1 SQVTM and CDR2 ANQGSEA come from the germline V gene. The length of the CDR3 is 14 residues. The CDR3 nucleotides read TGCAGCGCCCACGGCCGCACAGGAAACACTGAAGCTTTCTTT. Its translation: CSAHGRTGNTEAFF. Filled out from reference TRBV29-1 and TRBJ1-1, the complete variable domain reads SAVISQKPSRDICQRGTSLTIQCQVDSQVTMMFWYRQQPGQSLTLIATANQGSEATYESGFVIDKFPISRPNLTFSTLTVSNMSPEDSSIYLCSAHGRTGNTEAFFGQGTRLTVV.

This chain links TRBV6-5 with TRBJ1-4; maybe TRBD1 (6 bases). This CDR3 region has 13 residues. The germline V and J ends were trimmed by 2 bases and 8 bases, with 9 bases remaining between them. The V gene's germline CDR1 is MNHEY and CDR2 SVGAGI. CDR3 sequence (DNA): TGTGCCAGCAGTTACGGAAGGGGGGAAAAACTGTTTTTT. Translation: CASSYGRGEKLFF.

J is TRBJ2-1 and V is TRBV5-1, with 8 nucleotides matching TRBD2. V lost 4 bases and J lost 2; bases outside the gene matches: 5. From germline, CDR1 is SGHRS and CDR2 YFSETQ. The CDR3 loop spans 15 amino acids. CDR3 coding DNA: TGCGCCAGCAGCCCGGGGGGGACTACCTACAATGAGCAGTTCTTC. Its translation is CASSPGGTTYNEQFF.

The chain is built from TRBV6-6 and TRBJ1-2; D is perhaps TRBD1 (5 bases). Between the trimmed V and J ends, which lost 2 bases and 4 bases, there was a span of 8 bases. Germline CDR1 and CDR2: MNHNY and SVGAGI (reference sequence). The CDR3 has 13 residues. CDR3 in DNA: TGTGCCAGCAGTTACGACAGCTCCTATGGCTACACCTTC. This translates into CASSYDSSYGYTF.

This clone was seen only once. This chain uses TRBV29-1 with TRBJ1-3; D is uncertain. The CDR3 is made up of 11 amino acids. CDR1 and CDR2 from the germline V gene are SQVTM and ANQGSEA. Deletions cut 0 bases from V and 11 bases from J, with 8 bases between. CDR3 region: CSVEDRRSIYF. The CDR3 DNA sequence: TGCAGCGTTGAAGATAGGCGGTCCATATATTTT.